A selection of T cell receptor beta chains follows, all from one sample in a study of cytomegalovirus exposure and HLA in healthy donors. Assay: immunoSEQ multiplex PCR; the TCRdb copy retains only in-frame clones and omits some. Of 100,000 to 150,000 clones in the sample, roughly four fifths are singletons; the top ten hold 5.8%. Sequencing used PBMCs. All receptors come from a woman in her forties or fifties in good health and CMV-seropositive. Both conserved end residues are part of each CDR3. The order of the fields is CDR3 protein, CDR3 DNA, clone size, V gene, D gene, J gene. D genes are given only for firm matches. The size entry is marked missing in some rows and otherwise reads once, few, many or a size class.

CDR3 protein: CASRERGGDSYNEQFF; CDR3 DNA: TGTGCCAGCAGAGAAAGAGGCGGGGACTCCTACAATGAGCAGTTCTTC; clone size: .; V gene: TRBV7-9; D gene: .; J gene: TRBJ2-1
CDR3 protein: CASSDPLAGGTDTQYF; CDR3 DNA: TGTGCCAGCAGTGACCCCTTAGCGGGGGGTACAGATACGCAGTATTTT; clone size: few; V gene: TRBV6-1; D gene: TRBD2; J gene: TRBJ2-3
CDR3 protein: CASSARQGAKGGELFF; CDR3 DNA: TGTGCCAGCAGTGCGCGACAGGGGGCAAAGGGCGGGGAGCTGTTTTTT; clone size: .; V gene: TRBV6-1; D gene: TRBD1; J gene: TRBJ2-2
CDR3 protein: CASSTIRGEKLFF; CDR3 DNA: TGTGCCAGCAGCACGATCCGTGGCGAAAAACTGTTTTTT; clone size: once; V gene: TRBV11-3; D gene: .; J gene: TRBJ1-4
CDR3 protein: CASSPLSPGFQETQYF; CDR3 DNA: TGTGCCAGCAGCCCATTGAGCCCCGGGTTTCAAGAGACCCAGTACTTC; clone size: .; V gene: TRBV11-3; D gene: .; J gene: TRBJ2-5
CDR3 protein: CASSQAGLGEGYGYTF; CDR3 DNA: TGTGCCAGCAGCCAAGCGGGTCTCGGGGAAGGCTATGGCTACACCTTC; clone size: .; V gene: TRBV5-6; D gene: .; J gene: TRBJ1-2
CDR3 protein: CASSLAGGTEAFF; CDR3 DNA: TGTGCCAGCAGCTTAGCAGGGGGCACTGAAGCTTTCTTT; clone size: few; V gene: TRBV11-1; D gene: .; J gene: TRBJ1-1
CDR3 protein: CATNPGQGREKLFF; CDR3 DNA: TGTGCCACGAACCCCGGACAGGGACGTGAAAAACTGTTTTTT; clone size: once; V gene: TRBV10-3; D gene: TRBD1; J gene: TRBJ1-4
CDR3 protein: CASSDSGQETQYF; CDR3 DNA: TGTGCCAGCAGTGATAGCGGGCAAGAGACCCAGTACTTC; clone size: .; V gene: TRBV6-6; D gene: TRBD2; J gene: TRBJ2-5
CDR3 protein: CATSRDVGRINQPQHF; CDR3 DNA: TGTGCCACCAGCAGAGATGTCGGCAGGATCAATCAGCCCCAGCATTTT; clone size: .; V gene: TRBV15; D gene: .; J gene: TRBJ1-5
CDR3 protein: CASSQGPGGGARETQYF; CDR3 DNA: TGTGCCAGCAGCCAAGGGCCTGGCGGGGGGGCCCGGGAGACCCAGTACTTC; clone size: once; V gene: TRBV4-2; D gene: TRBD2; J gene: TRBJ2-5
CDR3 protein: CASTVQGTNTEAFF; CDR3 DNA: TGTGCCAGTACGGTTCAGGGGACGAACACTGAAGCTTTCTTT; clone size: .; V gene: TRBV19; D gene: .; J gene: TRBJ1-1
CDR3 protein: CASSPLGRDRTGELFF; CDR3 DNA: TGTGCCAGCAGCCCTCTGGGCAGGGATCGCACCGGGGAGCTGTTTTTT; clone size: .; V gene: TRBV11-3; D gene: .; J gene: TRBJ2-2
CDR3 protein: CASGPGGNTIYF; CDR3 DNA: TGTGCTAGTGGTCCGGGTGGAAACACCATATATTTT; clone size: .; V gene: TRBV12-5; D gene: .; J gene: TRBJ1-3
CDR3 protein: CASTEGLFTGELFF; CDR3 DNA: TGTGCCAGCACCGAGGGCCTATTCACCGGGGAGCTGTTTTTT; clone size: .; V gene: TRBV6-1; D gene: .; J gene: TRBJ2-2
CDR3 protein: CASSVLGQGGGGYTF; CDR3 DNA: TGTGCCAGCAGCGTACTCGGACAGGGGGGTGGTGGCTACACCTTC; clone size: .; V gene: TRBV9; D gene: TRBD1; J gene: TRBJ1-2
CDR3 protein: CASGGITSSYNSPLHF; CDR3 DNA: TGTGCCAGTGGAGGGATAACGAGCTCCTATAATTCACCCCTCCACTTT; clone size: .; V gene: TRBV19; D gene: .; J gene: TRBJ1-6
CDR3 protein: CASSVGLATDTQYF; CDR3 DNA: TGTGCCAGCAGCGTAGGCCTAGCCACAGATACGCAGTATTTT; clone size: once; V gene: TRBV9; D gene: .; J gene: TRBJ2-3
CDR3 protein: CAAGEDRVPETQYF; CDR3 DNA: TGTGCCGCTGGGGAGGACAGGGTCCCAGAGACCCAGTACTTC; clone size: .; V gene: TRBV2; D gene: TRBD1; J gene: TRBJ2-5
CDR3 protein: CASSPRTSGGHLEQYF; CDR3 DNA: TGTGCCAGCAGCCCCCGGACTAGCGGGGGCCACTTGGAGCAGTACTTC; clone size: few; V gene: TRBV13; D gene: TRBD2; J gene: TRBJ2-7
CDR3 protein: CAGQDTNTGELFF; CDR3 DNA: TGTGCCGGTCAGGACACGAACACCGGGGAGCTGTTTTTT; clone size: .; V gene: TRBV6-5; D gene: .; J gene: TRBJ2-2
CDR3 protein: CASSLRGGRNEQFF; CDR3 DNA: TGTGCCAGCTCTCTGAGGGGGGGCAGGAATGAGCAGTTCTTC; clone size: once; V gene: TRBV5-8; D gene: .; J gene: TRBJ2-1
CDR3 protein: CASSTGTEVYGYTF; CDR3 DNA: TGTGCCAGCAGCACTGGGACAGAAGTTTATGGCTACACCTTC; clone size: .; V gene: TRBV7-9; D gene: TRBD1; J gene: TRBJ1-2
CDR3 protein: CASSFTGTGDYGYTF; CDR3 DNA: TGCGCCAGCAGCTTCACCGGGACAGGGGATTACGGCTACACCTTC; clone size: .; V gene: TRBV5-1; D gene: TRBD1; J gene: TRBJ1-2
CDR3 protein: CASGWDISEAFF; CDR3 DNA: TGTGCTAGTGGTTGGGACATTTCTGAAGCTTTCTTT; clone size: .; V gene: TRBV12-5; D gene: .; J gene: TRBJ1-1
CDR3 protein: CSSSFKGVLGEVFF; CDR3 DNA: TGTTCCAGCAGCTTTAAAGGGGTCCTTGGGGAAGTTTTCTTT; clone size: .; V gene: TRBV7-9; D gene: .; J gene: TRBJ1-1
CDR3 protein: CASSGSGLNNSPLHF; CDR3 DNA: TGTGCCAGCAGCGGGAGCGGCCTCAATAATTCACCCCTCCACTTT; clone size: .; V gene: TRBV25-1; D gene: .; J gene: TRBJ1-6
CDR3 protein: CASSLGGVTDTQYF; CDR3 DNA: TGTGCCAGCAGCCTCGGGGGGGTTACAGATACGCAGTATTTT; clone size: .; V gene: TRBV11-2; D gene: TRBD2; J gene: TRBJ2-3
CDR3 protein: CASNSGQGSDTQYF; CDR3 DNA: TGTGCCAGCAACTCGGGACAGGGCTCAGATACGCAGTATTTT; clone size: .; V gene: TRBV6-6; D gene: TRBD1; J gene: TRBJ2-3
CDR3 protein: CASSPLKAVRDTIYF; CDR3 DNA: TGTGCCAGCTCACCACTGAAAGCCGTCCGCGACACCATATATTTT; clone size: .; V gene: TRBV18; D gene: .; J gene: TRBJ1-3
CDR3 protein: CSAARNRGQETQYF; CDR3 DNA: TGCAGCGCTGCCCGGAACAGGGGGCAAGAGACCCAGTACTTC; clone size: .; V gene: TRBV29-1; D gene: TRBD1; J gene: TRBJ2-5
CDR3 protein: CASSQGRETQYF; CDR3 DNA: TGTGCCAGCAGTCAGGGTAGGGAGACCCAGTACTTC; clone size: .; V gene: TRBV6-1; D gene: .; J gene: TRBJ2-5
CDR3 protein: CATSRPQQGDRGYTF; CDR3 DNA: TGTGCCACCAGCAGACCCCAGCAGGGGGATAGGGGCTACACCTTC; clone size: .; V gene: TRBV15; D gene: TRBD1; J gene: TRBJ1-2
CDR3 protein: CSARLGNTIYF; CDR3 DNA: TGCAGTGCTCGACTTGGAAACACCATATATTTT; clone size: .; V gene: TRBV20-1; D gene: .; J gene: TRBJ1-3
CDR3 protein: CASSRTGDRHEKLFF; CDR3 DNA: TGTGCCAGCAGCCGCACAGGGGATCGCCATGAAAAACTGTTTTTT; clone size: few; V gene: TRBV6-5; D gene: TRBD1; J gene: TRBJ1-4
CDR3 protein: CASSLTLTGHGYTF; CDR3 DNA: TGTGCCAGCAGCTTAACCCTCACAGGGCATGGCTACACCTTC; clone size: .; V gene: TRBV11-2; D gene: .; J gene: TRBJ1-2
CDR3 protein: CASSPIQNEQFF; CDR3 DNA: TGTGCCAGTAGCCCAATTCAGAATGAGCAGTTCTTC; clone size: .; V gene: TRBV19; D gene: .; J gene: TRBJ2-1
CDR3 protein: CASSILAGGPGGTDTQYF; CDR3 DNA: TGTGCCAGCAGTATACTAGCGGGGGGCCCTGGGGGCACAGATACGCAGTATTTT; clone size: .; V gene: TRBV28; D gene: TRBD2; J gene: TRBJ2-3
CDR3 protein: CASSMPGRSTEAFF; CDR3 DNA: TGTGCCAGTAGTATGCCAGGGAGGAGCACTGAAGCTTTCTTT; clone size: .; V gene: TRBV19; D gene: .; J gene: TRBJ1-1
CDR3 protein: CASSEVGGTGEGKLFF; CDR3 DNA: TGTGCCAGCAGTGAAGTAGGGGGGACAGGGGAAGGAAAACTGTTTTTT; clone size: .; V gene: TRBV25-1; D gene: TRBD1; J gene: TRBJ1-4
CDR3 protein: CASSQDPRGWNTEAFF; CDR3 DNA: TGCGCCAGCAGCCAAGACCCCAGAGGCTGGAACACTGAAGCTTTCTTT; clone size: .; V gene: TRBV4-3; D gene: .; J gene: TRBJ1-1
CDR3 protein: CASTLHRVSYEQYF; CDR3 DNA: TGTGCCAGTACCCTTCACCGGGTCTCTTACGAGCAGTACTTC; clone size: .; V gene: TRBV2; D gene: .; J gene: TRBJ2-7
CDR3 protein: CASSEAGVGETQYF; CDR3 DNA: TGTGCCAGCAGTGAAGCAGGGGTCGGGGAGACCCAGTACTTC; clone size: .; V gene: TRBV6-1; D gene: .; J gene: TRBJ2-5
CDR3 protein: CATAPGRNTIYF; CDR3 DNA: TGTGCCACCGCTCCAGGGAGAAACACCATATATTTT; clone size: .; V gene: TRBV10-3; D gene: .; J gene: TRBJ1-3
CDR3 protein: CASKLDSDEQYF; CDR3 DNA: TGTGCCAGCAAGCTAGACTCCGACGAGCAGTACTTC; clone size: few; V gene: TRBV2; D gene: .; J gene: TRBJ2-7
CDR3 protein: CASSFGTLKETQYF; CDR3 DNA: TGCGCCAGCAGCTTCGGGACTCTCAAAGAGACCCAGTACTTC; clone size: .; V gene: TRBV5-1; D gene: .; J gene: TRBJ2-5
CDR3 protein: CASNQGTNTGELFF; CDR3 DNA: TGTGCCAGCAACCAGGGGACGAACACCGGGGAGCTGTTTTTT; clone size: once; V gene: TRBV7-2; D gene: .; J gene: TRBJ2-2
CDR3 protein: CASTNRVGYGYTF; CDR3 DNA: TGTGCCAGTACCAACAGGGTCGGCTATGGCTACACCTTC; clone size: .; V gene: TRBV19; D gene: .; J gene: TRBJ1-2
CDR3 protein: CASSLTGYNEQFF; CDR3 DNA: TGTGCCAGCAGCTTAACAGGTTACAATGAGCAGTTCTTC; clone size: .; V gene: TRBV7-2; D gene: .; J gene: TRBJ2-1
CDR3 protein: CATGYSSRLLMTGELFF; CDR3 DNA: TGTGCCACCGGGTACTCATCACGACTATTGATGACCGGGGAGCTGTTTTTT; clone size: .; V gene: TRBV6-4; D gene: .; J gene: TRBJ2-2
CDR3 protein: CASRRGQNPFGYPF; CDR3 DNA: TGTGCCAGCAGAAGAGGACAGAACCCTTTTGGCTACCCCTTC; clone size: few; V gene: TRBV12-1; D gene: .; J gene: TRBJ1-2
CDR3 protein: CASNEVTNNEQFF; CDR3 DNA: TGCGCCAGCAATGAGGTAACTAACAATGAGCAGTTCTTC; clone size: .; V gene: TRBV5-1; D gene: .; J gene: TRBJ2-1
CDR3 protein: CASSGIGRATNYGYTF; CDR3 DNA: TGCGCCAGCAGCGGGATTGGCAGGGCAACTAACTATGGCTACACCTTC; clone size: .; V gene: TRBV5-1; D gene: .; J gene: TRBJ1-2
CDR3 protein: CASSDGPREDDTGELFF; CDR3 DNA: TGTGCCAGCAGTGATGGGCCCAGGGAGGATGACACCGGGGAGCTGTTTTTT; clone size: .; V gene: TRBV2; D gene: .; J gene: TRBJ2-2
CDR3 protein: CASSEAPDNSPLHF; CDR3 DNA: TGTGCCAGCAGTGAGGCACCCGATAATTCACCCCTCCACTTT; clone size: .; V gene: TRBV6-1; D gene: .; J gene: TRBJ1-6